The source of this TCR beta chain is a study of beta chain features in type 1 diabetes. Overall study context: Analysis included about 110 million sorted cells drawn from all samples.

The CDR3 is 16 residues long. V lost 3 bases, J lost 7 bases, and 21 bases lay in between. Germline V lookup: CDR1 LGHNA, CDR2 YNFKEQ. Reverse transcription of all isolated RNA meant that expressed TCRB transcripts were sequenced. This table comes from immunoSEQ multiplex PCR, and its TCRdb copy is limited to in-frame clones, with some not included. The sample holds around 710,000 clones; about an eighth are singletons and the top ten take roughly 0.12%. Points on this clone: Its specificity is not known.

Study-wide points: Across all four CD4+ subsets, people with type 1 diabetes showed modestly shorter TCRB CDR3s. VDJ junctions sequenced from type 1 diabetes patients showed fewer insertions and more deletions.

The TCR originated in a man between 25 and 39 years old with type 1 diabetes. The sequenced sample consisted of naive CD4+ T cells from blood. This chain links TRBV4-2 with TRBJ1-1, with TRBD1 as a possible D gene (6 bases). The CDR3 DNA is TGTGCCAGCAGCCAGACACCCGCACAGGGCAGTGATGAAGCTTTCTTT. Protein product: CASSQTPAQGSDEAFF.